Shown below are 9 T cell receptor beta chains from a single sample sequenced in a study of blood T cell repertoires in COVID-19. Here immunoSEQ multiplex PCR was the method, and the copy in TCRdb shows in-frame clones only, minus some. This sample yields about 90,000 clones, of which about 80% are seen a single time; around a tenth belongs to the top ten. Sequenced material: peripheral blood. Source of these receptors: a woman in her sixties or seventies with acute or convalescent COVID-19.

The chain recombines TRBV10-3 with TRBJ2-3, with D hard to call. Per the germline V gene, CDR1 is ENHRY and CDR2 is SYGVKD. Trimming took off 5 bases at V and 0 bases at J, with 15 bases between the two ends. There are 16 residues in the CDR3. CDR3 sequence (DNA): TGTGCCATCAGTCCCCGGGTGACCTCTAGCACAGATACGCAGTATTTT. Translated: CAISPRVTSSTDTQYF.

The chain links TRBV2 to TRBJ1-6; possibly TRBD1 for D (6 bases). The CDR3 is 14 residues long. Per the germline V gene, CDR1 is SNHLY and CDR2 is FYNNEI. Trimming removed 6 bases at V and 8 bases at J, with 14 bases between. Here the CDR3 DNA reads TGTGCCAGCAGCAAGGGGACACTGGATTCACCCCTCCACTTT. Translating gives CASSKGTLDSPLHF.

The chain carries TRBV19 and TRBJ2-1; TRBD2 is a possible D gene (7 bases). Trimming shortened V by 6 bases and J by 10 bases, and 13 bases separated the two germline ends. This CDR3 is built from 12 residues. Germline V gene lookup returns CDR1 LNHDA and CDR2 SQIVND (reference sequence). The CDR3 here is CASSWGGGEQFF. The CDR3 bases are TGTGCCAGTAGCTGGGGGGGCGGAGAGCAGTTCTTC.

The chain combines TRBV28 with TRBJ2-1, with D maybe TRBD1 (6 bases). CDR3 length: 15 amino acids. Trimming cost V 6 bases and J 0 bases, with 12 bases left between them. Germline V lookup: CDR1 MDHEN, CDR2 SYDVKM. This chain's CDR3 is CASRTTGSSYNEQFF. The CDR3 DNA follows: TGTGCCAGCAGGACTACAGGGAGCTCCTACAATGAGCAGTTCTTC.

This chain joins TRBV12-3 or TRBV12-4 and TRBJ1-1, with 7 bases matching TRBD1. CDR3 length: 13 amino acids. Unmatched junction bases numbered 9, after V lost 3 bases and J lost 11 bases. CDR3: CASSLGTAGRAFF. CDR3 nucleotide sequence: TGTGCCAGCAGTTTGGGGACAGCCGGACGGGCTTTCTTT.

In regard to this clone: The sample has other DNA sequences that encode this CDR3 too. The DNA for the CDR3 is TGTGCCAGCAGTTACCGGGACAGCTCCTACGAGCAGTACTTC. Amino acid sequence: CASSYRDSSYEQYF. The V call is TRBV27, the J call TRBJ2-7; 7 bases line up with TRBD1. Per the germline V gene, CDR1 is MNHEY and CDR2 is SMNVEV (reference sequence). The trim removed 4 bases at V and 0 bases at J, leaving 3 bases unmatched. This CDR3 spans 14 amino acids.

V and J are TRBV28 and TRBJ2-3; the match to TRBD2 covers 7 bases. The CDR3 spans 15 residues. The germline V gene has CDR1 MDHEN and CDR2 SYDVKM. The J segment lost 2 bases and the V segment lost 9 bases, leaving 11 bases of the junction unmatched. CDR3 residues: CASSGMLADTDTQYF. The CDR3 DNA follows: TGTGCCAGTTCTGGTATGCTAGCGGACACAGATACGCAGTATTTT.

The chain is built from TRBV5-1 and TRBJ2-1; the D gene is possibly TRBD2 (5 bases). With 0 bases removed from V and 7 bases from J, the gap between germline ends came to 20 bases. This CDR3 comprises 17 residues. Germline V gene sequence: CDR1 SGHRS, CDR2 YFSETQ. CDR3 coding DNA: TGCGCCAGCAGCTTGGTGCCCTGGATTAGCTCGGGGAATGAGCAGTTCTTC. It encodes CASSLVPWISSGNEQFF.

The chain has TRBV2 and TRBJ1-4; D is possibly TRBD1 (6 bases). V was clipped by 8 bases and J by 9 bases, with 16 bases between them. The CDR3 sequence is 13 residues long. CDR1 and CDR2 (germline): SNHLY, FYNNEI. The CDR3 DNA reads TGTGCCAGCGTCGCACAGGGACAAAAAAAACTGTTTTTT. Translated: CASVAQGQKKLFF. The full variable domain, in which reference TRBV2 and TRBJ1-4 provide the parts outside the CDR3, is EPEVTQTPSHQVTQMGQEVILRCVPISNHLYFYWYRQILGQKVEFLVSFYNNEISEKSEIFDDQFSVERPDGSNFTLKIRSTKLEDSAMYFCASVAQGQKKLFFGSGTQLSVL.